These 8 T cell receptor beta chains share one sample of origin, sequenced in a study of naive and memory T cell subsets. The antigens these receptors bind are not known. Two oligonucleotides, mixed equimolar, formed the beta constant-region primer covering TRBC1 and TRBC2. Nested alpha and beta constant-region primers with the SP2 primer drove four PCR rounds on ligated cDNA. TCRdb called the UMI-ligation and nested PCR reads again in MiXCR, with one record for every CDR3 protein. Of roughly 100,000 distinct CDR3 sequences listed, around 15% were seen once; the top ten hold approximately 3%. Study outcomes and limitations: Naive repertoires, especially CD8, held a few larger clonotypes, possibly memory cells re-expressing CD45RA.

The material sequenced was naive CD8+ T cells from blood. Source of these receptors: a human donor in good health.

The chain has TRBV28 and TRBJ1-5; 7 nucleotides agree with TRBD1. The V gene's germline CDR1 is MDHEN and CDR2 SYDVKM. This CDR3 is built from 13 residues. After removal of 3 bases from V and 7 bases from J, the junction contained 3 bases not matched to a gene. DNA of the CDR3: TGTGCCAGCAGTTTGCAGGGGGACCAGCCCCAGCATTTT. Encoded protein: CASSLQGDQPQHF.

This clonotype occurred a few times. The chain carries TRBV28 and TRBJ2-5; 7 bases map to TRBD1. J lost 4 bases, V lost 3 bases, and 5 bases had no gene match. CDR1 MDHEN and CDR2 SYDVKM come from the germline V gene. This CDR3 is 14 amino acids long. This chain's CDR3 is CASSFGQARETQYF. CDR3 bases: TGTGCCAGCAGTTTTGGACAGGCGCGAGAGACCCAGTACTTC.

This clonotype was counted many times. The rearrangement joins TRBV12-3 or TRBV12-4 to TRBJ2-1; D remains ambiguous. The germline V and J ends were trimmed by 6 bases and 0 bases, with 6 bases remaining between them. The CDR3 length is 13 residues. CDR3 residues: CASSLASYNEQFF. CDR3 coding DNA: TGTGCCAGCAGCTTGGCCTCCTACAATGAGCAGTTCTTC.

This clonotype appeared a few times. This sequence joins TRBV28 and TRBJ2-1; weak D call: TRBD2 (5 bases). There are 15 residues in the CDR3. V was cut by 6 bases and J by 6 bases, with 18 bases left in between. Per germline, CDR1 MDHEN and CDR2 SYDVKM. DNA of the CDR3: TGTGCCAGCAGGGAGGCAGTACGTAAGGGCAATGAGCAGTTCTTC. Amino acid sequence: CASREAVRKGNEQFF.

This clonotype has a count of ten or more. V usage is TRBV12-3 or TRBV12-4 and J usage is TRBJ1-3; D is ambiguous. This CDR3 has 15 residues. V was clipped by 3 bases and J by 2 bases, with 11 bases between them. DNA of the CDR3: TGTGCCAGCAGTTTCCTTTCAGTCCCTGGAAACACCATATATTTT. Amino acid sequence: CASSFLSVPGNTIYF.

This clonotype has only a few counts. This chain connects TRBV30 to TRBJ2-7; no firm D call. The V and J ends lost 2 bases and 3 bases respectively, with 8 bases between them. The germline V gene has CDR1 GTSNPN and CDR2 SVGIG (reference sequence). This CDR3 is built from 12 residues. Here the CDR3 DNA reads TGTGCCTGGAGTCTAGGGAACTACGAGCAGTACTTC. The encoded protein is CAWSLGNYEQYF. The full variable domain, completed using reference TRBV30 and TRBJ2-7, is SQTIHQWPATLVQPVGSPLSLECTVEGTSNPNLYWYRQAAGRGLQLLFYSVGIGQISSEVPQNLSASRPQDRQFILSSKKLLLSDSGFYLCAWSLGNYEQYFGPGTRLTVT.

Here the CDR3 reads CATSENPGTGMYEQYF. Written as DNA, the CDR3 is TGTGCCACCAGTGAGAATCCCGGGACAGGGATGTACGAGCAGTACTTC. This chain uses TRBV24-1 with TRBJ2-7, with TRBD1 matching over 9 bases. V trimming: 4 bases; J trimming: 4 bases; junction bases outside the gene matches: 10. This CDR3 contains 16 residues. The germline gives CDR1 KGHDR, CDR2 SFDVKD.

The chain joins TRBV3-1 to TRBJ2-7, with 9 bases fitting TRBD1. This CDR3 region has 15 residues. J gave up 6 bases and V 2 bases, and 8 bases lay outside the gene matches. CDR1 is LGHDT and CDR2 is YNNKEL in the germline V gene (reference sequence). DNA of the CDR3: TGTGCCAGCAGCCAACAGGAACAGGGGGCTTTCGAGCAGTACTTC. It translates to CASSQQEQGAFEQYF.